Listed below are T cell receptor beta chains from one sample, sequenced in a study of blood T cell repertoires in COVID-19. The method was immunoSEQ multiplex PCR; TCRdb's version includes in-frame clones alone and lacks a portion of them. The table includes 300,000 or so clones, 85% detected once. The sample comprised peripheral blood. The receptor set was obtained from a woman between 50 and 59 years old with active or convalescent COVID-19. The CDR3 runs from the conserved cysteine through the conserved F or W. The order of the fields is CDR3 DNA, CDR3 protein, D gene, J gene, clone size, V gene. A D gene is named only where the DNA matches it firmly. Size values are once, few and many counts, or a class for expanded clones, and some rows have none.

TGTGCCAGCGGCGGACAGGGAAGATCACCCCTCCACTTT	CASGGQGRSPLHF	TRBD1	TRBJ1-6	-	TRBV25-1
TGTGCCAGCAGCCTCGGGACAGCCCAAGAGACCCAGTACTTC	CASSLGTAQETQYF	TRBD1	TRBJ2-5	-	TRBV7-9
TGCGCCAGCAGCTTGACTAGCGGGTACTACAATGAGCAGTTCTTC	CASSLTSGYYNEQFF	TRBD2	TRBJ2-1	once	TRBV5-1
TGTGCCAGCAACCAAGGCTGGCAAAATCAGCCCCAGCATTTT	CASNQGWQNQPQHF	-	TRBJ1-5	-	TRBV3-1/TRBV3-2
TGTGCCAGCAGTCTCCAAATAGGGGGTGAAGCTTTCTTT	CASSLQIGGEAFF	-	TRBJ1-1	-	TRBV12-3/TRBV12-4
TGTGCCAGCAGTCCGACTAGCGGGAGGGGAGCAGATACGCAGTATTTT	CASSPTSGRGADTQYF	TRBD2	TRBJ2-3	-	TRBV6-4
TGTGCCAGCAGCTTCCTGAGACAGGGCACAACAGATACGCAGTATTTT	CASSFLRQGTTDTQYF	TRBD1	TRBJ2-3	-	TRBV9
TGTGCCAGCAGTCCCCAGGGGTTCTCCAGTCCCTACGAGCAGTACTTC	CASSPQGFSSPYEQYF	-	TRBJ2-7	once	TRBV6-2/TRBV6-3
TGTGCCAGCAGTTACTCTAGAGGGAACACCGGGGAGCTGTTTTTT	CASSYSRGNTGELFF	-	TRBJ2-2	-	TRBV6-2/TRBV6-3
TGTGCCAGCAGCGGCACTAGCGGGAGGGGAGAGACCCAGTACTTC	CASSGTSGRGETQYF	TRBD2	TRBJ2-5	-	TRBV9
TGTGCCAGCAGTGAAGCACCTAGCGGGAGTCCCCACGAGCAGTACTTC	CASSEAPSGSPHEQYF	TRBD2	TRBJ2-7	-	TRBV2
TGTGCCAGCAGCTTAAAGAGGATCGGCACAGATACGCAGTATTTT	CASSLKRIGTDTQYF	-	TRBJ2-3	-	TRBV7-9
TGTGCCAGCAGCTTCACAGGGGGCAATCAGCCCCAGCATTTT	CASSFTGGNQPQHF	TRBD1	TRBJ1-5	-	TRBV5-4
TGTGCCAGCCGCCGCCGGTCAACTAATGAAAAACTGTTTTTT	CASRRRSTNEKLFF	-	TRBJ1-4	-	TRBV2
TGCGCCAGCAGCCACCCGACAGGGGACCTCTACAATGAGCAGTTCTTC	CASSHPTGDLYNEQFF	TRBD1	TRBJ2-1	-	TRBV4-1
TGTGCCAGCAGCTTCCCCCGGGGGGCATCCTACGAGCAGTACTTC	CASSFPRGASYEQYF	-	TRBJ2-7	-	TRBV28
TGTGCCAGCAGCTCCCGGGACAGGGCCTATGGCTACACCTTC	CASSSRDRAYGYTF	TRBD1	TRBJ1-2	-	TRBV5-6
TGTGCTAGTAGTAGGGGCTTCAACACTGAAGCTTTCTTT	CASSRGFNTEAFF	-	TRBJ1-1	-	TRBV12-5
TGTGCCAGCAGTTTTTCTTTACAGGGGGCGTCTGATGGCTACACCTTC	CASSFSLQGASDGYTF	TRBD1	TRBJ1-2	-	TRBV5-4
TGTGCCAGCAGTCTACCGGGACAATTCGGTTTTGGAAACACCATATATTTT	CASSLPGQFGFGNTIYF	-	TRBJ1-3	once	TRBV6-6
TGTGCCAGCAGTGTTTTAGCGGGAGTGGGTACCGGGGAGCTGTTTTTT	CASSVLAGVGTGELFF	TRBD2	TRBJ2-2	-	TRBV28
TGTGCCAGCAGCTTAAGACTAGCGGGAGGGTCTTACAATGAGCAGTTCTTC	CASSLRLAGGSYNEQFF	TRBD2	TRBJ2-1	once	TRBV11-2
TGTGCCAGTAGTATAGATGGGCCAGGGCGGCCTGGGGCCAACGTCCTGACTTTC	CASSIDGPGRPGANVLTF	-	TRBJ2-6	-	TRBV19
TGTGCCAGCAGCCAAGATCATGAACGGGTCTATGGCTACACCTTC	CASSQDHERVYGYTF	-	TRBJ1-2	few	TRBV14
TGCGCCAGCAGCTTGGCAGGGGATTCACCCCTCCACTTT	CASSLAGDSPLHF	-	TRBJ1-6	-	TRBV5-1
TGTGCCAGCAGCCCTTTTGTATCCACTATGAACACTGAAGCTTTCTTT	CASSPFVSTMNTEAFF	-	TRBJ1-1	-	TRBV7-2
TGTGCCAGCAGCTTGGGAGCGGTCTCCTACAATGAGCAGTTCTTC	CASSLGAVSYNEQFF	-	TRBJ2-1	-	TRBV5-5
TGTGCCATCAGCTCAACAGGGGGCAGTGACACTGAAGCTTTCTTT	CAISSTGGSDTEAFF	TRBD1	TRBJ1-1	-	TRBV10-3
TGTGCCAGTAGTATGAGGACACCAAGCTCCTACGAGCAGTACTTC	CASSMRTPSSYEQYF	-	TRBJ2-7	-	TRBV19
TGTGCCAGCAGCTTCTCCGGGACTAGCGGGAGGCCCTACGAGCAGTACTTC	CASSFSGTSGRPYEQYF	TRBD2	TRBJ2-7	once	TRBV7-2
TGTGCCAGCAGCCAAACCCGACAGGGCGTTGACTACACCTTC	CASSQTRQGVDYTF	TRBD1	TRBJ1-2	-	TRBV3-1/TRBV3-2
TGTGCCAGCAGGGACAGGGCCCAAACGAACACTGAAGCTTTCTTT	CASRDRAQTNTEAFF	TRBD1	TRBJ1-1	few	TRBV2
TGTGCCCGCAGCGATGGGGGGGGACTAGCGTCCTACGAGCAGTACTTC	CARSDGGGLASYEQYF	TRBD2	TRBJ2-7	-	TRBV5-6
TGTGCCAGCCTCCCTAGAGGGGGGGACACTGAAGCTTTCTTT	CASLPRGGDTEAFF	-	TRBJ1-1	-	TRBV9
TGTGCCAGCACAAGCGCGCCGGGGGGTCCTAGCACAGATACGCAGTATTTT	CASTSAPGGPSTDTQYF	TRBD2	TRBJ2-3	-	TRBV2
TGTGCCAGCAGTCCGACTAGCGGGAGACCGGAGACCCAGTACTTC	CASSPTSGRPETQYF	TRBD2	TRBJ2-5	-	TRBV28
TGCGCCAGCAGCCTACTGACTAGCGGGATCTACAATGAGCAGTTCTTC	CASSLLTSGIYNEQFF	TRBD2	TRBJ2-1	few	TRBV5-1
TGCGCCAGCAGCTTACGGACAGGGGCCTACAATGAGCAGTTCTTC	CASSLRTGAYNEQFF	TRBD1	TRBJ2-1	-	TRBV5-1
TGTGCCAGCAGTCTCAGGGGAACCGGGGAGCTGTTTTTT	CASSLRGTGELFF	-	TRBJ2-2	-	TRBV12-3/TRBV12-4
TGTGCCACCAGCAGAGATGTTAGCGGGAGTTCTAAGGTGCAGTTCTTC	CATSRDVSGSSKVQFF	TRBD2	TRBJ2-1	-	TRBV15
TGTGCCAGCAGCTTAACTGGACTAGCGGGGAGCACGTATTTT	CASSLTGLAGSTYF	TRBD2	TRBJ2-3	few	TRBV11-1
TGCGCCAGCAGCCCCACTCTAGCGGGAGGCCAAGAGCAGTACTTC	CASSPTLAGGQEQYF	TRBD2	TRBJ2-7	-	TRBV5-1
TGTGCCAGTACGCGAAAACCGAACACCGGGGAGCTGTTTTTT	CASTRKPNTGELFF	-	TRBJ2-2	-	TRBV19
TGTGCCAGCAGCGTCACTAGCACAGATACGCAGTATTTT	CASSVTSTDTQYF	-	TRBJ2-3	-	TRBV9
TGTGCCAGCTCACCCAGGACAGGGCGCAACTACGAGCAGTACTTC	CASSPRTGRNYEQYF	TRBD1	TRBJ2-7	few	TRBV18
TGTGCCAGCAGCTTGGAGGGCGGGGGGTTCCAAGAGACCCAGTACTTC	CASSLEGGGFQETQYF	TRBD2	TRBJ2-5	-	TRBV5-4
TGTGCCAGTAGTATAAGGCCAGCGGGACAAGAGACCCAGTACTTC	CASSIRPAGQETQYF	TRBD2	TRBJ2-5	-	TRBV19
TGTGCCAGTAGCTCCGGGGGGACCGCTTATTCACCCCTCCACTTT	CASSSGGTAYSPLHF	-	TRBJ1-6	many	TRBV19
TGCGCCAGCAGCTTGGATTCGCCGGGGAGGTATAAGGGAATTGAAGCTTTCTTT	CASSLDSPGRYKGIEAFF	-	TRBJ1-1	-	TRBV5-1
TGTGCCATCAGGCGCGGGACTAGCGGGATCTACGAGCAGTACTTC	CAIRRGTSGIYEQYF	TRBD2	TRBJ2-7	-	TRBV10-3
TGTGCCAGCAGTCGTACGGCCTACGAGCAGTACTTC	CASSRTAYEQYF	-	TRBJ2-7	-	TRBV6-5
TGTGCCAGCTTTCTACGGGACAGGCATGGCTACACCTTC	CASFLRDRHGYTF	TRBD1	TRBJ1-2	-	TRBV5-6
TGTGCCAGTGGCAGGAGAGGGGGCACGTACACTGAAGCTTTCTTT	CASGRRGGTYTEAFF	TRBD1	TRBJ1-1	-	TRBV27
TGTGCCAGCAGAAAGGGGGCTATCGATTTCGGTGAGCAGTTCTTC	CASRKGAIDFGEQFF	TRBD1	TRBJ2-1	-	TRBV5-5
TGTGCCAGCGCCGGGGGGGGAGATACGCAGTATTTT	CASAGGGDTQYF	TRBD2	TRBJ2-3	-	TRBV12-3/TRBV12-4
TGTGCTAGTGGTCCCCCCTCGGTCGCGGGACTTAGCGATGAGCAGTTCTTC	CASGPPSVAGLSDEQFF	-	TRBJ2-1	-	TRBV12-5
TGTGCCAGCTCACCCCAGGGGGCGAGAAACTATGGCTACACCTTC	CASSPQGARNYGYTF	TRBD1	TRBJ1-2	-	TRBV18